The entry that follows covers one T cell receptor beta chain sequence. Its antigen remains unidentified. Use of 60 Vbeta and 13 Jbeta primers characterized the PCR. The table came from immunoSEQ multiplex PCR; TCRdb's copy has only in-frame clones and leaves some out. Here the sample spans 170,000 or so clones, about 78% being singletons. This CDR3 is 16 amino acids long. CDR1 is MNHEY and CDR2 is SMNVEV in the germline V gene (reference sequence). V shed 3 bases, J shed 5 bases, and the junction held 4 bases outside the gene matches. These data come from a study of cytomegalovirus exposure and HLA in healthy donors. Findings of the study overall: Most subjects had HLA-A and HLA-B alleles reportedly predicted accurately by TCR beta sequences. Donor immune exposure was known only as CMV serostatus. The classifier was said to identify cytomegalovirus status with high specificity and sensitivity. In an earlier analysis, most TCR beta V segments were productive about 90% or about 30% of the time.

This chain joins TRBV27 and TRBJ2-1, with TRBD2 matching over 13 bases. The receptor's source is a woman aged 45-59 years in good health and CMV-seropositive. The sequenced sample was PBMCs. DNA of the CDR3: TGTGCCAGCAGTTTCCGACTAGCGGGGGGTAACAATGAGCAGTTCTTC. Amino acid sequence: CASSFRLAGGNNEQFF.